Shown below are 2 T cell receptor beta chains from a single sample sequenced in a study of cytomegalovirus exposure and HLA in healthy donors. Primers for the PCR totalled 60 Vbeta and 13 Jbeta. Here immunoSEQ multiplex PCR was the method, and the copy in TCRdb shows in-frame clones only, minus some. The data contain hundreds of thousands of clones, roughly 89% of them singletons. Source material: PBMCs. These receptors were obtained from a young woman in good health and CMV-seronegative.

The rearrangement joins TRBV30 to TRBJ2-2; 13 positions match TRBD2. CDR1 is GTSNPN, CDR2 SVGIG, per germline (reference sequence). With V trimmed by 8 bases and J by 7 bases, 16 bases remained unmatched. The CDR3 is 17 amino acids. For the CDR3, the DNA is TGTGCCCGCCGGACTAGCGGGAGAGGGGCCACGGGCGGGGAGCTGTTTTTT. Amino acids: CARRTSGRGATGGELFF.

The genes are TRBV5-1 and TRBJ2-7, with a tentative D call TRBD2 (7 bases). The CDR3 is 16 amino acids. V was cut by 4 bases and J by 2 bases, with 19 bases left in between. Germline-derived CDR1 and CDR2 are SGHRS and YFSETQ. Here the CDR3 DNA reads TGCGCCAGCAGCCCCGAGGGGGGGTCGGGTGCCTACGAGCAGTACTTC. Protein sequence: CASSPEGGSGAYEQYF.